This T cell receptor (beta chain) emerged from a study of T cells in Graves' hyperthyroidism and ophthalmopathy. Study observations and caveats: Expanded thyroid clonotypes (above 0.001) were mostly also found in blood.

The V gene's germline CDR1 is MDHEN and CDR2 SYDVKM. The CDR3 has 14 amino acids. The germline V and J ends were trimmed by 2 bases and 9 bases, with 14 bases remaining between them. Uncontrolled infection, other autoimmune disease, pregnancy or lactation led to exclusion. Clinicians diagnosed patients from clinical symptoms, serum thyroxine and TRAb, thyroid ultrasound and orbital computed tomography. Concerning this clonotype: Its specificity is not known.

What was amplified from RNA transcripts were TCR beta CDR3 regions. The HTBI primer set was used in a first-round RT-PCR of the TCR CDR3. TCRdb reprocessed the multiplex PCR reads via MiXCR and lists one record per CDR3 protein. The sample lists some 570,000 distinct CDR3 sequences, 17% occurring once. The sequenced sample was blood. The V call is TRBV28, the J call TRBJ1-5; a weak D match, TRBD1 (5 bases). The sequence was collected from a woman between 18 and 30 years old with Graves' ophthalmopathy. CDR3 in DNA: TGTGCCAGCAGTTTACCGCGGGGGGGTCGGCCCCAGCATTTT. This codes for CASSLPRGGRPQHF.